Given below is one TCR beta chain in context. The antigen it recognizes is unknown. Base quality data are lacking; no much larger clone is found one base away. The data were taken from a study of CD8+ T cells in alopecia areata (dated by TCRdb to the late 2010s). Study-wide context: In both human patients and the C3H/HeJ mouse model, the study applied high-throughput TCRbeta sequencing to look at T cell clonal expansion in alopecia areata. Human TCRbeta sequencing covered scalp tissue and sorted CD4+ and CD8+ peripheral blood T cells from patchy and totalis/universalis alopecia areata patients and healthy controls. Scalp clonality was compared across normal scalp (n=4), patchy alopecia areata scalp (n=8), and alopecia totalis/universalis scalp (n=8). RNA was obtained with the PAXgene miRNA kit for fixed scalp, the miRNeasy kit for PBMCs, and the RNeasy kit for mouse skin. immunoSEQ multiplex PCR using 35 Vbeta forward primers and 13 Jbeta reverse primers was used to amplify TCRbeta CDR3 regions. Study-level results and caveats: Scalp TCR repertoire analysis is complicated because resident alphabeta T cells in normal human skin are also sequenced, whereas mouse skin is dominated by gammadelta T cells. Higher clonality and more expanded CD8+ clones were observed in lesional scalp than in normal scalp, particularly in alopecia totalis/universalis, a finding suggestive of antigenic drive. Shared TCR sequences between patients were less evident than in mice, which may be partly attributable to HLA diversity in the patient population.

To prepare the library, the immunoSEQ multiplex PCR assay was applied. RNA was extracted from all samples and reverse transcribed into cDNA as template for TCR sequencing. First-strand cDNA was synthesized using SuperScript III with a 2:1 mix of oligo-dT and random hexamers. Amplification bias was assessed with a synthetic immune receptor repertoire, and residual bias was removed computationally. On the authors' methods: After raw reads were preprocessed to remove errors, the CDR3 was defined following IMGT conventions as running from the conserved cysteine to phenylalanine. To get clonality, Shannon entropy was normalized by log2 of the number of productive unique TCRs and the result was subtracted from 1. Whether scalp clones were CD4 or CD8 was inferred by matching scalp TCRbeta sequences against CD4 and CD8 repertoires sorted from blood. The table comes from immuneACCESS by way of TCRdb, which keeps in-frame sequences with V and J called. Part of the clones is missing from these tables; in studies checked, under half for an unresolved V gene and the rest for unknown reasons. V, J and clone size reflect that table, while D and trimming were determined from the DNA. The sample table lists 120,000 or so clones, approximately 58% of them with a count of one. About 3% of the sample goes to the ten largest clones.

After PBMCs were isolated by density centrifugation and stained for CD3, CD4 and CD8, a FACSAria was used to sort CD4+ and CD8+ T cells. Scalp biopsies and blood samples were provided by unaffected controls. V gives up 7 bases and J gives up 1 base, and the segment between their germline ends measures 17 bases. The germline V gene supplies CDR1 SQVTM and CDR2 ANQGSEA. Spanning cysteine to phenylalanine, the CDR3 consists of 16 amino acids. The entry retains the CDR3 DNA only, 48 bases that are in frame from base 1. The origin of this receptor is a human donor in good health. This chain is built from TRBV29-1 and TRBJ2-6, and TRBD1 may be the D gene, going by 6 matching bases. The sample consisted of CD4+ T cells sorted from blood. The CDR3 has the sequence CSARDMGESGANVLTF. In nucleotides, the sequence is TGCAGCGCCCGGGACATGGGGGAGTCTGGGGCCAACGTCCTGACTTTC.